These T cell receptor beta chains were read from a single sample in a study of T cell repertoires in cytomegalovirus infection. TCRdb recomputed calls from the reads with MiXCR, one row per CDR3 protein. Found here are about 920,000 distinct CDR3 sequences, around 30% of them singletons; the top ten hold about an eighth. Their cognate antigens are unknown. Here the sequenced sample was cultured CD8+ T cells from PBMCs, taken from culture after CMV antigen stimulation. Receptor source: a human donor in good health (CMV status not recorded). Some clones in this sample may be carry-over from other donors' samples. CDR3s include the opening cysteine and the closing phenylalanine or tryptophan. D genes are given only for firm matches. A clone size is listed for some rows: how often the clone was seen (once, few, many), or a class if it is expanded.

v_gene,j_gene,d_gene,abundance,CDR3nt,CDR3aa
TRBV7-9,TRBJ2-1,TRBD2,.,TGTGCCAGCAGCATTATAGCGGGGGGGCCCCTCGTGGACAATGAGCAGTTCTTC,CASSIIAGGPLVDNEQFF
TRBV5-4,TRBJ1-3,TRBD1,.,TGTGCCACGGCAGGGGGAGGAAACACCATATATTTT,CATAGGGNTIYF
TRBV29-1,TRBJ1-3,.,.,TGCAGCGTTGAACAAGGGGCTGGAAACACCATATATTTT,CSVEQGAGNTIYF
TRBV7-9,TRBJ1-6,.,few,TGTGCCAGCAGCAACAACAGGGAACCCTATTCACCCCTCCACTTT,CASSNNREPYSPLHF
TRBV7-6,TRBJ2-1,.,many,TGTGCCAGCAGTTCTGGGGGCCATGAGCAGTTCTTC,CASSSGGHEQFF
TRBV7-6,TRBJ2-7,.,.,TGTGCCAGCAGCCCCGATTATGGGGGACCCTACGAGCAGTACTTC,CASSPDYGGPYEQYF
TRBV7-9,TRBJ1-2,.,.,TGTGCCAGCAGCCAACAGGGAATCGAGGTGAACTATGGCTACACCTTC,CASSQQGIEVNYGYTF
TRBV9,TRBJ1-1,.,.,TGTGCCAGCAGCGTAGTTGAGGGATCGAACACTGAAGCTTTCTTT,CASSVVEGSNTEAFF
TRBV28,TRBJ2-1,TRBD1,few,TGTGCCAGCAGTTCGACAGGGGTCTGGTACAATGAGCAGTTCTTC,CASSSTGVWYNEQFF
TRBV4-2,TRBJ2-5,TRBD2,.,TGTGCCAGCAACCCCACTGGCGGGGGACAAGAGACCCAGTACTTC,CASNPTGGGQETQYF
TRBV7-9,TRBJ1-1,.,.,TGTGCCAGCAGCTTAGAGTCCGGGGTGAACACTGAAGCTTTCTTT,CASSLESGVNTEAFF
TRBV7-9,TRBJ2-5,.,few,TGTGCCAGCGCCAACCTTTTCCCGGAGACCCAGTACTTC,CASANLFPETQYF
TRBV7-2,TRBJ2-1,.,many,TGTGCCAGCAGCTCCAGAGAGCAGTTCTTC,CASSSREQFF
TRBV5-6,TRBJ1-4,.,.,TGTGCCAGCGCCGGATCTCACAGGGAGACTAATGAAAAACTGTTTTTT,CASAGSHRETNEKLFF
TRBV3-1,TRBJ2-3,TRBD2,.,TGTGCCAGCAGCCAAGGTGAATCTAGCGGGGTTCTCACAGATACGCAGTATTTT,CASSQGESSGVLTDTQYF